Shown below are 13 T cell receptor beta chains from a single sample sequenced in a study of blood T cell repertoires in COVID-19. The method was immunoSEQ multiplex PCR; TCRdb's version includes in-frame clones alone and lacks a portion of them. This sample carries about 190,000 clones, roughly 80% of them seen once, and the ten largest clones take 6% to 8.5%. Input material: peripheral blood. These receptor sequences come from a man in his 60s with acute or convalescent COVID-19.

The chain combines TRBV3-1 (or the pseudogene TRBV3-2) with TRBJ1-5; D is perhaps TRBD1 (6 bases). The CDR3 has 12 residues. The V gene's germline CDR1 is LGHDT and CDR2 YNNKEL (reference sequence). The V end was cut by 1 base, the J end by 10 bases, with 8 bases between. CDR3 bases: TGTGCCAGCAGCCAAGGGGGGCGTCCCCAGCATTTT. Its protein is CASSQGGRPQHF.

The rearrangement uses TRBV12-5 and TRBJ2-1, with TRBD2 matching over 11 bases. J was trimmed by 5 bases and V by 6 bases; bases with no gene match: 3. CDR1 LGHNT and CDR2 FRNRAP come from the germline V gene. This CDR3 has 14 amino acids. The CDR3 sequence: CASGGLAENNEQFF. The CDR3 DNA reads TGTGCTAGTGGGGGACTAGCGGAGAACAATGAGCAGTTCTTC. Full variable domain (outside the CDR3, taken from reference TRBV12-5 and TRBJ2-1): DARVTQTPRHKVTEMGQEVTMRCQPILGHNTVFWYRQTMMQGLELLAYFRNRAPLDDSGMPKDRFSAEMPDATLATLKIQPSEPRDSAVYFCASGGLAENNEQFFGPGTRLTVL.

This chain uses TRBV5-6 with TRBJ1-1; D perhaps matches TRBD1 (6 bases). The CDR3 runs 13 residues. Trimming cost V 4 bases and J 8 bases, with 15 bases left between them. Looked up from germline, CDR1 is SGHDT and CDR2 is YYEEEE. CDR3 DNA sequence: TGTGCCAGCAGCGGGGGCCCCCCCGCGGAAGCTTTCTTT. Translated, it gives CASSGGPPAEAFF.

This clone was observed a few times. Other DNA sequences in the sample encode the same CDR3. The chain combines TRBV6-6 with TRBJ1-1, with TRBD1 matching 7 bases. This CDR3 comprises 15 residues. Germline V gene sequence: CDR1 MNHNY, CDR2 SVGAGI (reference sequence). V shed 0 bases, J shed 1 base, and the junction held 2 bases outside the gene matches. In DNA, the CDR3 is TGTGCCAGCAGTTACTCGACAGGGCAGAACACTGAAGCTTTCTTT. It encodes CASSYSTGQNTEAFF.

The chain has TRBV5-1 and TRBJ2-7, with 9 bases aligning to TRBD1. CDR1 and CDR2 (germline): SGHRS, YFSETQ. Trimming removed 0 bases from V and 6 bases from J; junction bases left unmatched: 7. The CDR3 consists of 15 residues. CDR3 coding DNA: TGCGCCAGCAGCTTGGGACAGGGGGTATCACGCGAGCAGTACTTC. Amino acid sequence: CASSLGQGVSREQYF.

This chain links TRBV4-3 with TRBJ1-1; D remains ambiguous. Germline V gives CDR1 LGHNA, CDR2 YSLEER. This CDR3 spans 16 amino acids. V lost 0 bases, J lost 5 bases, and 16 bases lay in between. CDR3 residues: CASSQDTRAQRTEAFF. Written as DNA, the CDR3 is TGCGCCAGCAGCCAAGATACGCGCGCCCAGCGGACTGAAGCTTTCTTT.

The chain has TRBV27 and TRBJ2-2; D ambiguous. The germline V and J ends were trimmed by 5 bases and 4 bases, with 5 bases remaining between them. The CDR3 totals 12 residues. Looked up from germline, CDR1 is MNHEY and CDR2 is SMNVEV (reference sequence). This chain's CDR3 is CASSPLTGELFF. CDR3 bases: TGTGCCAGCAGTCCCCTCACCGGGGAGCTGTTTTTT.

V gene TRBV7-2 combines with J gene TRBJ2-1; 12 nucleotides agree with TRBD2. V shed 1 base and J 2 bases; nucleotides not matched to a gene: 3. From germline, CDR1 is SGHTA and CDR2 FQGNSA. There are 17 residues in the CDR3. CDR3 nucleotides: TGTGCCAGCAGCTTAGGACTAGCGGGAGACCCCTACAATGAGCAGTTCTTC. It codes for CASSLGLAGDPYNEQFF. The complete variable domain, with remaining parts taken from reference TRBV7-2 and TRBJ2-1, reads GAGVSQSPSNKVTEKGKDVELRCDPISGHTALYWYRQSLGQGLEFLIYFQGNSAPDKSGLPSDRFSAERTGGSVSTLTIQRTQQEDSAVYLCASSLGLAGDPYNEQFFGPGTRLTVL.

The V call is TRBV5-1, the J call TRBJ2-1, with 8 nucleotides matching TRBD2. V gave up 5 bases and J gave up 0 bases; unmatched junction bases: 7. This CDR3 has 16 residues. The germline CDR1 and CDR2 sequences are SGHRS and YFSETQ. This chain's CDR3 is CASSRGGPSSYNEQFF. CDR3 coding DNA: TGCGCCAGCAGTCGGGGGGGACCGAGCTCCTACAATGAGCAGTTCTTC. Full variable domain (remainder filled in from reference TRBV5-1 and TRBJ2-1): KAGVTQTPRYLIKTRGQQVTLSCSPISGHRSVSWYQQTPGQGLQFLFEYFSETQRNKGNFPGRFSGRQFSNSRSEMNVSTLELGDSALYLCASSRGGPSSYNEQFFGPGTRLTVL.

This clone has just one count. The chain combines TRBV6-5 with TRBJ2-1, with TRBD2 as a possible D gene (6 bases). The V end was cut by 7 bases, the J end by 0 bases, with 10 bases between. There are 14 residues in the CDR3. Germline V gene lookup returns CDR1 MNHEY and CDR2 SVGAGI. CDR3 sequence (DNA): TGTGCCAGCAAGGGACTGGGCTCCTACAATGAGCAGTTCTTC. Translation gives CASKGLGSYNEQFF.

This rearrangement joins TRBV7-2 to TRBJ2-2; 10 nucleotides line up with TRBD1. The CDR3 totals 16 residues. Germline V CDR1 and CDR2: SGHTA, FQGNSA. After removal of 6 bases from V and 6 bases from J, the junction contained 10 bases not matched to a gene. The CDR3 nucleotides read TGTGCCAGCAGGAAACCGGGACAGGGGAGGTCCGGGGAGCTGTTTTTT. It codes for CASRKPGQGRSGELFF.

This chain connects TRBV4-1 to TRBJ1-1; 10 bases align to TRBD1. The ends lost 3 bases at V and 5 bases at J; junction bases unmatched: 6. This CDR3 is 15 amino acids long. CDR1 is MGHRA, CDR2 YSYEKL, per germline. CDR3 loop: CASSQVGQGSTEAFF. DNA for the CDR3: TGCGCCAGCAGCCAGGTGGGACAGGGGAGTACTGAAGCTTTCTTT.

The chain uses TRBV5-1 and TRBJ2-2, with D possibly matching TRBD1 (6 bases). V lost 5 bases to trimming and J lost 4 bases, with 6 bases between them. There are 12 residues in the CDR3. Germline values: CDR1 SGHRS, CDR2 YFSETQ. The CDR3 DNA reads as TGCGCCAGCAGAGGGGGCACCGGGGAGCTGTTTTTT. Translation gives CASRGGTGELFF.